This TCR beta chain came from a study of tumor-infiltrating lymphocytes in primary liver carcinoma. Reverse transcription of approximately 500 ng total RNA with a constant-region primer produced TCR beta cDNA. ARM-PCR, slightly modified, supplied the TCR beta libraries through three nested multiplex PCR rounds. Forward primers for TRBV1-TRBV30 and a C-beta reverse primer served the first two PCR rounds, at roughly 10 cycles each. TCRdb used MiXCR to reprocess the multiplex PCR reads, holding one entry per CDR3 protein. The table includes roughly 24,000 distinct CDR3 sequences, approximately 77% detected once. Both RNA and DNA were isolated together from about 19-30 mg of bulk tissue that had not been sorted. Primary liver carcinoma, confirmed by histopathology, was surgically resected. The patients, who had chronic HBV infection, were treatment-naive (untreated). Every tumor yielded five separate sampled regions.

Germline CDR1 and CDR2: WNHNN and SYGVQD (reference sequence). The CDR3 sequence is 13 residues long. Trimming left V 6 bases short and J 1 base short, with 6 bases between. By proportion, this clonotype is medium-sized. The J gene is TRBJ2-2, the V gene TRBV10-1; no reliable D call. The sequencing sample was made of liver tumor tissue from sampling region 5. As for subset: tumor region T5, tumor centre. This receptor was taken from a woman in her 30s with primary liver carcinoma and hepatitis B virus infection. The CDR3 reads CASSHRNTGELFF. The CDR3 nucleotides read TGCGCCAGCAGCCACAGGAACACCGGGGAGCTGTTTTTT.